The entry that follows covers one TCR beta chain sequence. Its antigen is unidentified. The data originate from a study of cytomegalovirus exposure and HLA in healthy donors. Study-wide background: Membership in the Caucasian-associated ancestry cluster was found for 81% of a few hundred genotyped donors. Study conclusions and caveats: Association of a missense DCLRE1C variant with TCR beta V- and J-gene trimming was reported in a later analysis.

J lost 3 bases, V lost 6 bases, and 6 bases had no gene match. Germline V gene sequence: CDR1 WSHSY, CDR2 SAAADI. The CDR3 contains 15 residues. Use of 60 Vbeta and 13 Jbeta primers characterized the PCR. Libraries were prepared by immunoSEQ multiplex PCR; TCRdb keeps only in-frame clonotypes and omits some of them. The table for this sample gives 100,000 to 150,000 clones. This rearrangement joins TRBV10-2 to TRBJ1-3; 9 positions match TRBD1. The sample taken for sequencing was PBMCs. The TCR sequence derives from a woman between 40 and 50 years old in good health and CMV-seronegative. In DNA, the CDR3 is TGCGCCAGCAGGGAACAGGGGGCCGGTGGAAACACCATATATTTT. This codes for CASREQGAGGNTIYF.